This TCR beta chain is drawn from a study of metastatic and nonmetastatic thyroid tumors. Looking at the study overall: Repertoires were compared across blood and tumor or nodule tissue from malignant and benign thyroid patients. General study results and limits: Reports indicated that malignant thyroid tumors showed significantly higher TCR beta diversity than benign nodules did, in blood and tumor.

A note on this clone: The antigen is undetermined.

There are 13 residues in the CDR3. V lost 4 bases to trimming and J lost 5 bases, with 11 bases between them. Germline V gene lookup returns CDR1 SGHDN and CDR2 FVKESK. Before thyroid surgery, none of the patients had received any treatment. As originally analysed: Across clinicopathological groups, CDR3 differences served as the basis for building a distant-metastasis classifier for papillary thyroid cancer. Using MiXCR, TCRdb re-called clones from the PCR reads. The V and J calls shown here were made by TCRdb, not taken from the authors' results. The sample yields 30,000 to 40,000 clones, 15% to 20% seen once.

The TCR sequence derives from a female donor with papillary thyroid cancer or a benign thyroid nodule (not recorded which). Some clones in this sample may be carry-over from other donors' samples. The sequenced sample was blood. The chain uses TRBV14 and TRBJ2-5; no clear D gene. CDR3 residues: CASSLAARETQYF. CDR3 coding DNA: TGTGCCAGCAGCCTGGCGGCGCGCGAGACCCAGTACTTC. Together with reference TRBV14 and TRBJ2-5, the CDR3 gives the full variable domain: EAGVTQFPSHSVIEKGQTVTLRCDPISGHDNLYWYRRVMGKEIKFLLHFVKESKQDESGMPNNRFLAERTGGTYSTLKVQPAELEDSGVYFCASSLAARETQYFGPGTRLLVL.